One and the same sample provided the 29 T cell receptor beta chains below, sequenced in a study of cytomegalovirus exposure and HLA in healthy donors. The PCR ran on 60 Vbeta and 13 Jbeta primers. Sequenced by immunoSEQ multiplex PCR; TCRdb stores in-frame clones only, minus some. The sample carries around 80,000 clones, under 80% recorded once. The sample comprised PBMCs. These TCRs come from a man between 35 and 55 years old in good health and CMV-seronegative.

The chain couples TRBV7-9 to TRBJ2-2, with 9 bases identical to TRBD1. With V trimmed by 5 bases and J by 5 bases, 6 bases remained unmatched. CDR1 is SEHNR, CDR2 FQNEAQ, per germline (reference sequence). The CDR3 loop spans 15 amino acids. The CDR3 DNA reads TGTGCCAGCAGCACGGGACAGGGTGGGACCGGGGAGCTGTTTTTT. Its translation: CASSTGQGGTGELFF. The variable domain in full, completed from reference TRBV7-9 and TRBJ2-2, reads DTGVSQNPRHKITKRGQNVTFRCDPISEHNRLYWYRQTLGQGPEFLTYFQNEAQLEKSRLLSDRFSAERPKGSFSTLEIQRTEQGDSAMYLCASSTGQGGTGELFFGEGSRLTVL.

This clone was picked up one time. CDR3 protein: CASSLNGIAGATDTQYF. CDR3 nucleotide sequence: TGCGCCAGCAGCTTGAATGGCATTGCGGGAGCGACAGATACGCAGTATTTT. The chain carries TRBV5-1 and TRBJ2-3; 7 nucleotides match TRBD2. The CDR3 loop spans 17 amino acids. V lost 1 base and J lost 3; bases outside the gene matches: 11. Germline CDR1 reads SGHRS; CDR2 reads YFSETQ. Looking up the rest from reference TRBV5-1 and TRBJ2-3 gives the full variable domain: KAGVTQTPRYLIKTRGQQVTLSCSPISGHRSVSWYQQTPGQGLQFLFEYFSETQRNKGNFPGRFSGRQFSNSRSEMNVSTLELGDSALYLCASSLNGIAGATDTQYFGPGTRLTVL.

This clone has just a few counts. The CDR3 here is CASSEAQGGGPDTQYF. The CDR3 DNA sequence: TGTGCCAGCAGTGAAGCGCAAGGCGGGGGCCCAGATACGCAGTATTTT. The chain uses TRBV6-1 and TRBJ2-3; TRBD2 might be the D (7 bases). Germline loops: CDR1 MNHNS, CDR2 SASEGT. The length of the CDR3 is 16 residues. V was pared by 0 bases and J by 4 bases, with 14 bases between.

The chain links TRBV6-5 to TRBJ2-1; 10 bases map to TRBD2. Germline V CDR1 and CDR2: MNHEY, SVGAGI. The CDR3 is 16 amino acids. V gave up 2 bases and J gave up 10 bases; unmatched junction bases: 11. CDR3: CASSYAASGGRGEQFF. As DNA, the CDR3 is TGTGCCAGCAGTTACGCGGCTAGCGGGGGCAGGGGGGAGCAGTTCTTC.

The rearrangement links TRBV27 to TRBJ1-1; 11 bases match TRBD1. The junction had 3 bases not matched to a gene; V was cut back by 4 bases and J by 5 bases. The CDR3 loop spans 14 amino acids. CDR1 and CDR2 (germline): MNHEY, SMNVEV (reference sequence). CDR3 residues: CASSWDRGGTEAFF. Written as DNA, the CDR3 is TGTGCCAGCAGTTGGGACAGGGGGGGGACTGAAGCTTTCTTT.

CDR3 amino acids: CAWSSGRSGSYNSPLHF. CDR3 bases: TGTGCCTGGAGTTCGGGGAGGTCGGGCTCCTATAATTCACCCCTCCACTTT. This chain joins TRBV30 and TRBJ1-6; unclear D gene. In germline, CDR1 is GTSNPN, CDR2 SVGIG (reference sequence). The CDR3 covers 17 residues. With 2 bases removed from V and 0 bases from J, the gap between germline ends came to 14 bases.

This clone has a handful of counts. The CDR3 spells CASSAGQGAREAFF. In DNA, the CDR3 is TGTGCCAGCAGCGCCGGACAGGGGGCGCGGGAAGCTTTCTTT. The chain carries TRBV7-2 and TRBJ1-1, with 11 bases identical to TRBD1. V was pared by 5 bases and J by 8 bases, with 7 bases of the junction left unmatched. The CDR3 sequence is 14 residues long. The germline V gene encodes CDR1 SGHTA and CDR2 FQGNSA.

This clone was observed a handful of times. As DNA, the CDR3 is TGTGCCAGGGGACTAGCGGGACCTCCAATGGGGGAGCTGTTTTTT. Amino acids: CARGLAGPPMGELFF. J is TRBJ2-2 and V is TRBV27; 13 nucleotides align to TRBD2. V lost 9 bases, J lost 8 bases, and 9 bases stayed unmatched. CDR3 length equals 15 residues. The germline V gene encodes CDR1 MNHEY and CDR2 SMNVEV (reference sequence).

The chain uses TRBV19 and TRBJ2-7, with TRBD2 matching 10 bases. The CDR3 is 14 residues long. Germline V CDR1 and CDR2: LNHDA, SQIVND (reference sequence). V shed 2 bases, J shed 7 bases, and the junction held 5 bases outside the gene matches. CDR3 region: CASSISGLAREQYF. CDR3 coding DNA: TGTGCCAGTAGTATATCGGGACTAGCGAGAGAGCAGTACTTC.

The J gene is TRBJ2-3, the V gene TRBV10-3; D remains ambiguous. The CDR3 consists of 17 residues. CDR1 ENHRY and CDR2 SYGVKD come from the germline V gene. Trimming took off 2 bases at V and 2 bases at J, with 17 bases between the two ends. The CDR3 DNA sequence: TGTGCCATCAGTGAGCCAGACTCATACGATCCCACAGATACGCAGTATTTT. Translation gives CAISEPDSYDPTDTQYF.

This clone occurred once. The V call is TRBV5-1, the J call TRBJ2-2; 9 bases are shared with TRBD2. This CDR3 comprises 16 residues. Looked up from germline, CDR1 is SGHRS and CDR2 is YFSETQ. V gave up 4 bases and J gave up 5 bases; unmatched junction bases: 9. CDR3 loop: CASSQRIAGETGELFF. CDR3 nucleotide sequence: TGCGCCAGCAGCCAACGGATAGCGGGAGAAACCGGGGAGCTGTTTTTT.

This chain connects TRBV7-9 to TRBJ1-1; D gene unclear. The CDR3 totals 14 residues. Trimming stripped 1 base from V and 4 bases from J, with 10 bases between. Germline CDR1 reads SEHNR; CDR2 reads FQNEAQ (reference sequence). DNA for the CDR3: TGTGCCAGCAGCTTAGGGGGAGTGCGCACTGAAGCTTTCTTT. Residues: CASSLGGVRTEAFF.

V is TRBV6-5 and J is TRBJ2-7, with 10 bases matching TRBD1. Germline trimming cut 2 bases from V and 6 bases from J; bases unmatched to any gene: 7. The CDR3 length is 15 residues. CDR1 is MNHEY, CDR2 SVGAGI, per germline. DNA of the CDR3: TGTGCCAGCAGTTACGATGACAGGGGGCTCTCCGAGCAGTACTTC. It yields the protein CASSYDDRGLSEQYF.

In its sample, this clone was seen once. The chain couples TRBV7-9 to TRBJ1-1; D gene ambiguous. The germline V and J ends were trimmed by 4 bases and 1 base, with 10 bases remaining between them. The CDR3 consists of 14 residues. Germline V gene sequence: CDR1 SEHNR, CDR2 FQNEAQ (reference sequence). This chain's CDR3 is CASSSPPGNTEAFF. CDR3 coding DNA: TGTGCCAGCAGCTCCCCTCCGGGGAACACTGAAGCTTTCTTT.

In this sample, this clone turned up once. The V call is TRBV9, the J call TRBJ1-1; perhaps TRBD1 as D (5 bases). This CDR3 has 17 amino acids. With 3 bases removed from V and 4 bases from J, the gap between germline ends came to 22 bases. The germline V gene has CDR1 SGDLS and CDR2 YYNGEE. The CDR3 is CASSATQTGGDGTEAFF. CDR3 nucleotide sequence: TGTGCCAGCAGCGCTACCCAAACCGGAGGGGACGGCACTGAAGCTTTCTTT.

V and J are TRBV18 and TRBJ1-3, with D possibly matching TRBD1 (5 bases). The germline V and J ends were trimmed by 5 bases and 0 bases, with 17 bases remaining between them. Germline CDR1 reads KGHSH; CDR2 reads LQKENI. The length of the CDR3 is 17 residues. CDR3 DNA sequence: TGTGCCAGCTCATGGGGCTACCAGGGATCCTCTGGAAACACCATATATTTT. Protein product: CASSWGYQGSSGNTIYF.

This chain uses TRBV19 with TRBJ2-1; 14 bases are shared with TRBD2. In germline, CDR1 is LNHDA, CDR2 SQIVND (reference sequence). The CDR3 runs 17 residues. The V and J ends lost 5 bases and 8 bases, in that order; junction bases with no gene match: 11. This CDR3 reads CASSPGLAGAPRYEQFF. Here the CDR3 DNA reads TGTGCCAGTAGTCCGGGACTAGCGGGAGCCCCCCGCTATGAGCAGTTCTTC.

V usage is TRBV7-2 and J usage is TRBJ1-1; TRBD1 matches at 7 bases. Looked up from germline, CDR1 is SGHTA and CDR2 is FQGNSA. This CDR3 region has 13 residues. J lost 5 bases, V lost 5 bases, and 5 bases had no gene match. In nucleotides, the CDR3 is TGTGCCAGCAGCATCGGACAGGTGACTGAAGCTTTCTTT. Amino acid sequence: CASSIGQVTEAFF.

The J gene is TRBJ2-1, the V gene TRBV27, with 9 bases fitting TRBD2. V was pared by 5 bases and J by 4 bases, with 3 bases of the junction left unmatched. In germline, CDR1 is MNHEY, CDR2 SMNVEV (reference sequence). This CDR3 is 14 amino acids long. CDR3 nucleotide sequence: TGTGCCAGCAGTACTCTAGCGGGATACAATGAGCAGTTCTTC. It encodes CASSTLAGYNEQFF.

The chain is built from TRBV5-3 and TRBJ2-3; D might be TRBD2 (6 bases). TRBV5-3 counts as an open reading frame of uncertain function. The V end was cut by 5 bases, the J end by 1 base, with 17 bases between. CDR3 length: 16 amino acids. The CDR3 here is CARSRVGREGTDTQYF. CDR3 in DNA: TGTGCCAGAAGTCGGGTAGGCAGGGAGGGCACAGATACGCAGTATTTT.

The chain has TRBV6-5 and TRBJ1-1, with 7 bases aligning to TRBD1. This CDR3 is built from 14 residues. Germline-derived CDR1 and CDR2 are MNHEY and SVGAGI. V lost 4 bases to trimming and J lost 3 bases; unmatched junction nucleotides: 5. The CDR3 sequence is CASSFLTGYTEAFF. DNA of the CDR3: TGTGCCAGCAGTTTCCTGACAGGGTACACTGAAGCTTTCTTT.

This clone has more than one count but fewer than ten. The CDR3 nucleotides read TGTGCCAGCGCCCCCATACCTGACAGGTTATATGGCTACACCTTC. As protein: CASAPIPDRLYGYTF. The chain couples TRBV27 to TRBJ1-2; D perhaps matches TRBD1 (6 bases). Germline V gene sequence: CDR1 MNHEY, CDR2 SMNVEV (reference sequence). V lost 8 bases and J lost 5, with 21 bases in between. The CDR3 is 15 residues long.

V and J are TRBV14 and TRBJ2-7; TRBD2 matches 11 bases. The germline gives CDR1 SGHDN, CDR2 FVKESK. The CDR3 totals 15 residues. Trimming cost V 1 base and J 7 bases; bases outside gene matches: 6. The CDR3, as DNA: TGTGCCAGCAGCCAAGGACTAGCGGGGAAGGGGGAGCAGTACTTC. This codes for CASSQGLAGKGEQYF.

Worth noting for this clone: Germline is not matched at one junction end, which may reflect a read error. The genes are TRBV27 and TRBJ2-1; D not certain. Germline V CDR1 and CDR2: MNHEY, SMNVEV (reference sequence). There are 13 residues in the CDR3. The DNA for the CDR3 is TGTGCCAGCAGTTACGGTGCCTACAGTGAGCAGTTCTTC. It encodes CASSYGAYSEQFF.

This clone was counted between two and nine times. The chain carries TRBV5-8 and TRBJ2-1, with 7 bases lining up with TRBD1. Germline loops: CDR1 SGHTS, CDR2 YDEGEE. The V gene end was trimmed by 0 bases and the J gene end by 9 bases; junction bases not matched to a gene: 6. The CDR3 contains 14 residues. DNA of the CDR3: TGTGCCAGCAGCTTGGAGACAGGGATGGGTGAGCAGTTCTTC. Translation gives CASSLETGMGEQFF.

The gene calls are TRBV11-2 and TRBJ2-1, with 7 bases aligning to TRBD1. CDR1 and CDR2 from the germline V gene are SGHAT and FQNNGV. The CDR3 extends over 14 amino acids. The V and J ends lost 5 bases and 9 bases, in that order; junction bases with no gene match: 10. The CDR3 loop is CASSTVTGMAEQFF. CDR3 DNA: TGTGCCAGCAGCACGGTGACAGGGATGGCTGAGCAGTTCTTC.

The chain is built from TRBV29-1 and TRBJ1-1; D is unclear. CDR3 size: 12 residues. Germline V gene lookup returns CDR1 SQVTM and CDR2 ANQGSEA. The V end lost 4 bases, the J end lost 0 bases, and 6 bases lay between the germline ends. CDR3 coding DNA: TGCAGCGTTGTAAATCTGAACACTGAAGCTTTCTTT. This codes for CSVVNLNTEAFF.

Here the CDR3 reads CASSSWTAPRGTEAFF. In DNA form, the CDR3 reads TGTGCCAGCAGCTCCTGGACAGCCCCACGGGGCACTGAAGCTTTCTTT. This chain links TRBV5-4 with TRBJ1-1, with D possibly matching TRBD1 (6 bases). V lost 3 bases to trimming and J lost 4 bases, with 19 bases between them. The CDR3 is made up of 16 amino acids. Germline V gives CDR1 SGHNT, CDR2 YYREEE (reference sequence).

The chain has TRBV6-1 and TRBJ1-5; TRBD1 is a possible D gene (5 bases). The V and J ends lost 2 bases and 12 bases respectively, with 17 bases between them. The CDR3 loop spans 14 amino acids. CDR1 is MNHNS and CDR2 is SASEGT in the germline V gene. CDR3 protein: CASSEYGSTGDQHF. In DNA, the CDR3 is TGTGCCAGCAGTGAATATGGCAGTACGGGGGACCAGCATTTT.